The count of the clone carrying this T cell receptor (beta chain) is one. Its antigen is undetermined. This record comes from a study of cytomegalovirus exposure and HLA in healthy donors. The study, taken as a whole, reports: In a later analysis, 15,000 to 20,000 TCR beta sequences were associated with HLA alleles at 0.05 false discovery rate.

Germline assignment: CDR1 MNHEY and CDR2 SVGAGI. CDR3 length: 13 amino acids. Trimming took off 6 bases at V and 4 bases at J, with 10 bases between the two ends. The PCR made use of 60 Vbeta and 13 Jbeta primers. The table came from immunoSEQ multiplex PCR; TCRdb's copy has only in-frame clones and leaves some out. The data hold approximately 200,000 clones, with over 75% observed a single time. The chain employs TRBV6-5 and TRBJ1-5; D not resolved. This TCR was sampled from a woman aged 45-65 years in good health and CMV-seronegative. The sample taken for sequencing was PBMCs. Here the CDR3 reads CASSTRHNQPQHF. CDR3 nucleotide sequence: TGTGCCAGCAGCACCAGACATAATCAGCCCCAGCATTTT.